The source of this TCR beta chain is a study of cytomegalovirus exposure and HLA in healthy donors. Findings and limits, study-wide: A later analysis revealed that TCR association rates differed between HLA loci, peaking at DRB1 and bottoming out at HLA-C. In a later analysis, HLA-associated beta chains showed higher expansion and lower generation probabilities than comparable chains.

Worth noting for this clone: Its antigen is as yet unknown.

Primers included in the PCR were 60 Vbeta and 13 Jbeta primers. Only in-frame clones appear in the TCRdb table, and some are missing; sequencing was by immunoSEQ multiplex PCR. In the table there are 150,000 to 200,000 clones, around a tenth of which are singletons. Trimming shortened V by 8 bases and J by 4 bases, and 17 bases separated the two germline ends. Germline CDR1 is SNHLY and CDR2 is FYNNEI. CDR3 size: 14 residues. Specimen: PBMCs. This TCR was sampled from a woman in her 30s in good health and CMV-seropositive. The chain joins TRBV2 to TRBJ1-1; D unclear. The CDR3: CASSFRRAGTEAFF. The CDR3, as DNA: TGTGCCAGCTCCTTTCGGAGGGCTGGCACTGAAGCTTTCTTT.